A selection of T cell receptor beta chains follows, all from one sample in a study of blood T cell repertoires in COVID-19. The table came from immunoSEQ multiplex PCR; TCRdb's copy has only in-frame clones and leaves some out. The data hold fewer than 90,000 clones, with about 80% observed a single time. Sequenced: peripheral blood. All receptors come from a woman aged 45-65 years with acute or convalescent COVID-19. CDR3s include the opening cysteine and the closing phenylalanine or tryptophan. Not all rows give a size; the values are once, few, many and, for expanded clones, a class.

abundance: once; v_gene: TRBV11-2; len: 15; j_gene: TRBJ1-5; CDR3aa: CASSLQGTGYQPQHF
abundance: -; v_gene: TRBV5-6; len: 16; j_gene: TRBJ2-3; CDR3aa: CASSSTRDRGSDTQYF
abundance: -; v_gene: TRBV2; len: 13; j_gene: TRBJ2-2; CDR3aa: CASRASASGELFF
abundance: few; v_gene: TRBV28; len: 15; j_gene: TRBJ2-7; CDR3aa: CASSLRQGVSYEQYF
abundance: -; v_gene: TRBV5-1; len: 14; j_gene: TRBJ2-7; CDR3aa: CASSGDSHAYEQYF
abundance: -; v_gene: TRBV25-1; len: 14; j_gene: TRBJ1-1; CDR3aa: CATQPTGGNTEAFF
abundance: -; v_gene: TRBV13; len: 14; j_gene: TRBJ1-2; CDR3aa: CASSEGTGSYGYTF
abundance: -; v_gene: TRBV6-5; len: 16; j_gene: TRBJ1-2; CDR3aa: CASSSSSGILNYGYTF
abundance: -; v_gene: TRBV25-1; len: 15; j_gene: TRBJ1-4; CDR3aa: CASSAQGGGNEKLFF
abundance: -; v_gene: TRBV12-3/TRBV12-4; len: 12; j_gene: TRBJ1-2; CDR3aa: CASRQGHYGYTF
abundance: -; v_gene: TRBV15; len: 15; j_gene: TRBJ2-7; CDR3aa: CATSRGTGWSYEQYF
abundance: few; v_gene: TRBV7-8; len: 15; j_gene: TRBJ2-7; CDR3aa: CASSLDRGSSYEQYF
abundance: -; v_gene: TRBV5-6; len: 15; j_gene: TRBJ1-1; CDR3aa: CASSDRTGWSTEAFF
abundance: -; v_gene: TRBV7-2; len: 14; j_gene: TRBJ1-2; CDR3aa: CASSSSGVDYGYTF
abundance: once; v_gene: TRBV7-9; len: 19; j_gene: TRBJ2-3; CDR3aa: CASSLEGLKLAVHVDTQYF
abundance: -; v_gene: TRBV27; len: 11; j_gene: TRBJ2-7; CDR3aa: CATGRWYEQYF
abundance: few; v_gene: TRBV6-1; len: 13; j_gene: TRBJ1-2; CDR3aa: CASSELGAYGYTF
abundance: -; v_gene: TRBV19; len: 17; j_gene: TRBJ1-5; CDR3aa: CATTTGGRRYSNQPQHF
abundance: -; v_gene: TRBV19; len: 16; j_gene: TRBJ1-2; CDR3aa: CASYSGQGALNYGYTF
abundance: -; v_gene: TRBV9; len: 15; j_gene: TRBJ1-4; CDR3aa: CASSVSGGESEKLFF
abundance: -; v_gene: TRBV4-3; len: 16; j_gene: TRBJ2-6; CDR3aa: CASSQGGVSGANVLTF
abundance: -; v_gene: TRBV20-1; len: 11; j_gene: TRBJ1-2; CDR3aa: CSPTGLYGYTF
abundance: -; v_gene: TRBV27; len: 12; j_gene: TRBJ1-5; CDR3aa: CASSRSGRPQHF
abundance: -; v_gene: TRBV3-1/TRBV3-2; len: 13; j_gene: TRBJ1-2; CDR3aa: CASSPDITYGYTF
abundance: few; v_gene: TRBV7-9; len: 16; j_gene: TRBJ2-5; CDR3aa: CASSPSGTSGGETQYF
abundance: -; v_gene: TRBV14; len: 14; j_gene: TRBJ1-2; CDR3aa: CASSRQGANYGYTF
abundance: few; v_gene: TRBV27; len: 14; j_gene: TRBJ2-7; CDR3aa: CASRGAGLPYEQYF
abundance: -; v_gene: TRBV6-5; len: 14; j_gene: TRBJ2-1; CDR3aa: CASSSGSWAREQFF
abundance: few; v_gene: TRBV28; len: 14; j_gene: TRBJ2-7; CDR3aa: CASSGTSTTYEQYF
abundance: -; v_gene: TRBV6-2/TRBV6-3; len: 15; j_gene: TRBJ1-1; CDR3aa: CASSLRQGPTTEAFF
abundance: -; v_gene: TRBV6-5; len: 12; j_gene: TRBJ2-1; CDR3aa: CASSSRSNEQFF
abundance: -; v_gene: TRBV7-9; len: 13; j_gene: TRBJ1-4; CDR3aa: CASSSPGTEKLFF
abundance: -; v_gene: TRBV30; len: 15; j_gene: TRBJ1-1; CDR3aa: CAWSLRTGPNTEAFF